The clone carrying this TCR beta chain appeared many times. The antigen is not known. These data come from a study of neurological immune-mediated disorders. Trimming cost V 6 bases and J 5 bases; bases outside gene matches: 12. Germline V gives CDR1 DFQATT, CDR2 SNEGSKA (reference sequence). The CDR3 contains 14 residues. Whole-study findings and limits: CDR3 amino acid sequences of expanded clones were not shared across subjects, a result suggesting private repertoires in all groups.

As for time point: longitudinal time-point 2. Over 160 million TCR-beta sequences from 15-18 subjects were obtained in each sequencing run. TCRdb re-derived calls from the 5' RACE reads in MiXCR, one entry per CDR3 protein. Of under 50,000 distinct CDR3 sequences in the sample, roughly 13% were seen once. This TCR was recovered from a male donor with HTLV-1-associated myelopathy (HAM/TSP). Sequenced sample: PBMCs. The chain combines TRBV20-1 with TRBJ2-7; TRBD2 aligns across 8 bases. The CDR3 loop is CSALTLTGGDEQYF. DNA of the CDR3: TGCAGTGCCCTGACCCTAACCGGGGGGGACGAGCAGTACTTC.